This TCR beta chain was sequenced during a study of cytomegalovirus exposure and HLA in healthy donors. About the research overall: The Caucasian-associated ancestry cluster contained roughly four fifths of the approximately 430 genotyped donors.

PCR used 60 Vbeta primers and 13 Jbeta primers. This table comes from immunoSEQ multiplex PCR, and its TCRdb copy is limited to in-frame clones, with some not included. This sample's table reports over 75,000 clones. Per the germline V gene, CDR1 is MDHEN and CDR2 is SYDVKM. The CDR3 has 14 residues. Trimming removed 8 bases from V and 3 bases from J; junction bases left unmatched: 10. A note on this clone: Its specificity is unknown.

Study results and caveats: What was likely a sequencing artifact was a cluster of highly shared sequence variants. Across donors, most TCRs were seen rarely, yet some public ones were widespread. Per a prior analysis, the majority of TCR beta V segments were productive roughly 90% or roughly 30% of the time.

The V gene is TRBV28, the J gene TRBJ2-7; 7 nucleotides line up with TRBD2. Sequenced input: PBMCs. The sequence came from a man aged 45 to 65 in good health and CMV-seronegative. The CDR3 DNA sequence: TGTGCCAGCCGCGGTTGGGGGGGGATCTACGAGCAGTACTTC. It yields the protein CASRGWGGIYEQYF. Full variable domain (outside the CDR3, taken from reference TRBV28 and TRBJ2-7): DVKVTQSSRYLVKRTGEKVFLECVQDMDHENMFWYRQDPGLGLRLIYFSYDVKMKEKGDIPEGYSVSREKKERFSLILESASTNQTSMYLCASRGWGGIYEQYFGPGTRLTVT.